Listed here are 8 T cell receptor beta chains from one sample, sequenced in a study of neurological immune-mediated disorders. TCRdb called the 5' RACE reads again in MiXCR, with one record for every CDR3 protein. The repertoire holds about 81,000 distinct CDR3 sequences, with roughly 4.5% as singletons. Time point meaning: longitudinal time-point 3. Sequencing input: PBMCs. Receptors originate from a woman aged 55-75 years with multiple sclerosis.

This clonotype was counted many times. This chain joins TRBV4-1 and TRBJ1-4; D possibly corresponds to TRBD1 (5 bases). Looked up from germline, CDR1 is MGHRA and CDR2 is YSYEKL. The germline V and J ends were trimmed by 0 bases and 4 bases, with 12 bases remaining between them. The CDR3 has 16 residues. The CDR3 loop reads CASSQDQDSLNEKLFF. The CDR3 nucleotides read TGCGCCAGCAGCCAAGATCAAGACAGCCTTAATGAAAAACTGTTTTTT.

This clonotype showed up many times. CDR3 DNA: TGTGCCAGCAGCGCGGGACAGCAGAATTCACCCCTCCACTTT. This sequence encodes CASSAGQQNSPLHF. The rearrangement links TRBV7-9 to TRBJ1-6; 7 positions match TRBD1. The J segment lost 7 bases and the V segment lost 5 bases, leaving 5 bases of the junction unmatched. Germline CDR1 is SEHNR and CDR2 is FQNEAQ (reference sequence). The CDR3 is 14 residues long.

This clonotype was seen repeatedly, ten times or more. This chain joins TRBV12-3 or TRBV12-4 and TRBJ2-1; D is uncertain. CDR3 length equals 14 residues. V was cut by 0 bases and J by 0 bases, with 3 bases left in between. CDR3 sequence reads: CASSLASSYNEQFF. The CDR3 DNA follows: TGTGCCAGCAGTTTAGCGAGCTCCTACAATGAGCAGTTCTTC.

The table lists this clonotype with many counts. This chain connects TRBV3-1 to TRBJ2-3, with a tentative D call TRBD2 (6 bases). CDR1 LGHDT and CDR2 YNNKEL come from the germline V gene (reference sequence). With 6 bases removed from V and 6 bases from J, the gap between germline ends came to 7 bases. The CDR3 sequence is 11 residues long. CDR3 nucleotide sequence: TGTGCCAGCAGGCGGGATGATACGCAGTATTTT. Protein sequence: CASRRDDTQYF.

The gene calls are TRBV5-1 and TRBJ2-7, with no clear D. The CDR3 runs 16 residues. The V gene lost 4 bases and the J gene lost 6 bases, with 23 bases spanning the gap. Germline V gene data show CDR1 as SGHRS and CDR2 as YFSETQ. The CDR3 protein is CASSESAGGPIVEQYF. Here the CDR3 DNA reads TGCGCCAGCAGCGAATCCGCCGGCGGACCAATTGTCGAGCAGTACTTC.

On this clonotype: A much larger clonotype is one base distant, so this may be a read error. V is TRBV15 and J is TRBJ1-5, with TRBD1 as a possible D gene (6 bases). The CDR3 loop spans 17 amino acids. The germline V gene has CDR1 LNHNV and CDR2 YYDKDF (reference sequence). Written as DNA, the CDR3 is TGTGTCACCAGCAGAGGTAAAGGGGGGTTTAGCAATCAGCCCCAGCATTTT. It encodes CVTSRGKGGFSNQPQHF.

This clonotype has ten or more counts. The rearrangement joins TRBV5-1 to TRBJ1-5; D is uncertain. V was pared by 0 bases and J by 1 base, with 8 bases between. Per the germline V gene, CDR1 is SGHRS and CDR2 is YFSETQ. This CDR3 is 15 amino acids long. CDR3 bases: TGCGCCAGCAGCTTGGCGGGGAAAAGCAATCAGCCCCAGCATTTT. It translates to CASSLAGKSNQPQHF.

This clonotype was observed at least ten times. For the CDR3, the DNA is TGTGCCAGCAGCTTAGAGGGGGTTGCCCAAAGCACAGATACGCAGTATTTT. Protein sequence: CASSLEGVAQSTDTQYF. V is TRBV7-9 and J is TRBJ2-3; possibly TRBD1 for D (6 bases). The CDR3 runs 17 residues. Per germline, CDR1 SEHNR and CDR2 FQNEAQ (reference sequence). V lost 1 base and J 0 bases, leaving 14 bases between the germline ends.